The following is a TCR beta chain sequence with its context. This record comes from a study of OX40 agonist ivuxolimab in advanced cancers. CDR3 size: 17 residues. Germline CDR1 WSHSY, CDR2 SAAADI. J gave up 4 bases and V 6 bases, and 13 bases lay outside the gene matches. Method: immunoSEQ multiplex PCR; TCRdb's copy keeps in-frame clones and lacks some. Of 60,000 to 75,000 clones detected, approximately 80% appear once; the ten largest clones hold 0.95% to 1.5%. The specimen comprised CD4+ or CD8+ T cells sorted from blood, sampled in a trial of the OX40 agonist ivuxolimab. The source is an adult with an advanced solid tumor such as melanoma, head and neck, liver or kidney cancer. The chain has TRBV10-2 and TRBJ2-7, with 12 bases matching TRBD2. CDR3 coding DNA: TGCGCCAGCAGCGGGACTAGCGGGCGGAATGTTAGATACGAGCAGTACTTC. Its protein is CASSGTSGRNVRYEQYF.